Listed here is a single TCR beta chain. This sample is part of a study of blood T cell repertoires in COVID-19. Study as a whole: Samples representing acute and convalescent COVID-19 were sourced from the United States, Italy and Spain. T cells, B-cell-depleted T cells, or PBMCs supplied cDNA or gDNA.

CDR3 length equals 15 residues. The V gene's germline CDR1 is SGHRS and CDR2 YFSETQ. The J segment lost 6 bases and the V segment lost 4 bases, leaving 9 bases of the junction unmatched. Original methodology: The assay estimated nucleated cells by amplifying reference gene primers. The table came from immunoSEQ multiplex PCR; TCRdb's copy has only in-frame clones and leaves some out. V and J calls and clone size are copied from that table; D and trimming were computed from the DNA. The sample comprises approximately 60,000 clones, around four fifths of which are singletons, and approximately 3.6% rests with the top ten.

The chain has TRBV5-1 and TRBJ2-2, with 7 positions matching TRBD1. Sequences were obtained from peripheral blood. The clonotype originates from a woman at least 80 years old with acute or convalescent COVID-19. In DNA, the CDR3 is TGCGCCAGCAGCCCGTGGGACAGTAACGCCGGGGAGCTGTTTTTT. Residues: CASSPWDSNAGELFF.